This is a list of T cell receptor beta chains from one sample in a study of blood T cell repertoires in COVID-19. Measured with immunoSEQ multiplex PCR; TCRdb has only the in-frame clones, and not every one. The sample includes roughly 300,000 clones, around 86% seen only once; the top ten take over 2.5%. The sample consisted of peripheral blood. These TCRs come from a woman in her sixties or seventies with active or convalescent COVID-19. Both conserved end residues are trimmed from each CDR3. The order of the fields is V gene, CDR3 length, J gene, D gene, CDR3 protein. D genes are given only for firm matches.

>TRBV15|13|TRBJ1-2|TRBD1
ATSIAGQGMRGYT
>TRBV7-2|12|TRBJ1-1|-
ASSLQGLNTEAF
>TRBV10-3|15|TRBJ1-2|TRBD1
AISEFSGQVTNYGYT
>TRBV10-3|15|TRBJ2-1|TRBD2
AISEPGLAGGWYEQF
>TRBV9|13|TRBJ2-5|TRBD2
ASSKTSGDEETQY
>TRBV7-2|13|TRBJ2-1|TRBD2
ASSLTASGVNEQF
>TRBV7-9|12|TRBJ2-7|TRBD1
ASSPVGQGYEQY
>TRBV11-2|13|TRBJ2-7|TRBD1
ASSLEGTGDPEQY
>TRBV7-2|11|TRBJ2-3|TRBD1
ASSETGVDTQY
>TRBV7-9|13|TRBJ2-3|TRBD1
ASSYGQGRADTQY
>TRBV19|17|TRBJ2-7|-
ASSILSGPPDYIHYEQY
>TRBV6-5|13|TRBJ1-4|-
ASQGLLGPNEKLF
>TRBV2|14|TRBJ2-3|TRBD2
ASSLLAGGGADTQY
>TRBV7-9|14|TRBJ2-3|TRBD2
ASSPQRTRRTDTQY
>TRBV18|15|TRBJ2-6|-
ASSPPFLASGANVLT
>TRBV12-3/TRBV12-4|11|TRBJ1-6|-
ASKIVGNSPLH
>TRBV10-1|11|TRBJ1-1|TRBD1
ASIGQGDTEAF
>TRBV7-6|17|TRBJ2-7|TRBD2
ASSLGAGLASGALYEQY
>TRBV7-3|13|TRBJ2-7|TRBD1
ASSLYRGSSYEQY
>TRBV12-3/TRBV12-4|10|TRBJ2-3|-
ASSLRTDTQY
>TRBV6-5|14|TRBJ2-1|TRBD2
ASSYSIAGSYNEQF
>TRBV30|13|TRBJ1-1|TRBD1
AWIPVVTGATEAF
>TRBV19|15|TRBJ2-2|-
ASSPSRGNKNTGELF
>TRBV4-1|11|TRBJ2-7|TRBD1
ASSQDRAYEQY
>TRBV18|14|TRBJ1-1|TRBD1
ASSPPGTGAVTEAF
>TRBV20-1|9|TRBJ2-7|-
SVRASYEQY
>TRBV2|12|TRBJ1-2|TRBD1
ASSGSTGWDGYT
>TRBV7-8|20|TRBJ2-3|TRBD2
ASSFGELPRGLAGISTDTQY
>TRBV6-6|13|TRBJ2-3|-
ASIRRGPPTDTQY
>TRBV10-3|15|TRBJ1-5|-
AISESIPVNSNQPQH
>TRBV4-1|11|TRBJ1-5|-
ASSQPGAQPQH
>TRBV7-9|14|TRBJ2-3|TRBD2
ASSSRSGGSTDTQY
>TRBV4-3|14|TRBJ1-2|TRBD1
ASSQGDSIPNYGYT
>TRBV9|12|TRBJ1-1|TRBD1
ASSKGTGEAEAF
>TRBV5-6|14|TRBJ1-1|TRBD1
ASSLDRDRGHTEAF
>TRBV5-1|18|TRBJ2-3|TRBD2
ASSLEPGGPEGGRTDTQY
>TRBV6-2/TRBV6-3|14|TRBJ2-1|TRBD2
ASSRPPGLAGGHQF
>TRBV2|16|TRBJ1-5|TRBD1
ASSGRDRALSSNQPQH
>TRBV18|15|TRBJ1-3|-
ASSPPGLQGRGNTIY
>TRBV7-3|12|TRBJ2-5|TRBD2
ASSFGAGRETQY